The 32 T cell receptor beta chains below come from one sample, sequenced in a study of T cell changes during pregnancy in multiple sclerosis. This table comes from immunoSEQ multiplex PCR, and its TCRdb copy is limited to in-frame clones, with some not included. The sample shows some 80,000 clones, 90% to 95% of them seen only once. The specimen was peripheral blood, collected in the second trimester of pregnancy. Receptors originate from a female donor with multiple sclerosis, enrolled in a pregnancy study.

DNA of the CDR3: TGTGCCTGGAGTGTACCCGGACAGGGGGTAAACACCATATATTTT. As protein: CAWSVPGQGVNTIYF. V usage is TRBV30 and J usage is TRBJ1-3; the match to TRBD1 covers 10 bases. With 0 bases clipped from V and 6 bases from J, the junction kept 5 bases outside the gene matches. The germline CDR1 and CDR2 sequences are GTSNPN and SVGIG (reference sequence). This CDR3 region has 15 residues.

This sequence joins TRBV28 and TRBJ1-5, with 7 bases that match TRBD1. The CDR3 is made up of 14 amino acids. Trimming cost V 7 bases and J 3 bases; bases outside gene matches: 6. Germline V gives CDR1 MDHEN, CDR2 SYDVKM. The CDR3 here is CASIGGTANQPQHF. CDR3 DNA sequence: TGTGCCAGCATTGGCGGGACAGCCAATCAGCCCCAGCATTTT.

The V gene is TRBV14, the J gene TRBJ1-5; D may be TRBD1 (5 bases). This CDR3 comprises 16 residues. The germline CDR1 and CDR2 sequences are SGHDN and FVKESK. V gave up 4 bases and J gave up 3 bases, with 16 bases separating them. Written as DNA, the CDR3 is TGTGCCAGCAGCCCCTCCGGTGGGGGGAACAATCAGCCCCAGCATTTT. It yields the protein CASSPSGGGNNQPQHF.

V usage is TRBV6-1 and J usage is TRBJ2-7, with D possibly TRBD2 on 6 matching bases. The ends were cut back, 3 bases at V and 5 bases at J, with 20 bases in the middle. The germline gives CDR1 MNHNS, CDR2 SASEGT. This CDR3 is built from 16 residues. In nucleotides, the CDR3 is TGTGCCAGCAGTGAGCGGTTCGGTCGGAGGGAAGACGAGCAGTACTTC. This gives the protein CASSERFGRREDEQYF.

The chain carries TRBV27 and TRBJ1-2; TRBD1 might be the D (6 bases). This CDR3 contains 13 residues. V lost 6 bases to trimming and J lost 3 bases, with 11 bases between them. CDR1 and CDR2 from the germline V gene are MNHEY and SMNVEV (reference sequence). CDR3 loop: CASSRGGDYGYTF. CDR3 nucleotide sequence: TGTGCCAGCAGCCGAGGGGGTGACTATGGCTACACCTTC.

This clone appeared a single time. This chain links TRBV27 with TRBJ2-7, with 8 bases fitting TRBD2. Trimming cost V 2 bases and J 4 bases; bases outside gene matches: 4. The CDR3 runs to 14 residues. CDR1 MNHEY and CDR2 SMNVEV come from the germline V gene (reference sequence). The CDR3, as DNA: TGTGCCAGCAGTTTAGTGGGACTAGATTACGAGCAGTACTTC. Encoded protein: CASSLVGLDYEQYF.

This clone was observed once. The chain couples TRBV29-1 to TRBJ1-1; no clear D gene. Trimming shortened V by 4 bases and J by 1 base, and 10 bases separated the two germline ends. The CDR3 spans 13 residues. The germline V gene has CDR1 SQVTM and CDR2 ANQGSEA. The CDR3 DNA is TGCAGCGTTGGCGACGGAGCGAACACTGAAGCTTTCTTT. The encoded protein is CSVGDGANTEAFF.

This chain uses TRBV19 with TRBJ1-4, with D possibly TRBD1 on 6 matching bases. The germline V gene encodes CDR1 LNHDA and CDR2 SQIVND (reference sequence). Trimming shortened V by 7 bases and J by 0 bases, and 15 bases separated the two germline ends. This CDR3 contains 16 residues. The CDR3, as DNA: TGTGCCAGTATCGGACAGAACCTTGCAACTAATGAAAAACTGTTTTTT. This encodes CASIGQNLATNEKLFF. Based on the CDR3 plus reference TRBV19 and TRBJ1-4, the full variable domain is DGGITQSPKYLFRKEGQNVTLSCEQNLNHDAMYWYRQDPGQGLRLIYYSQIVNDFQKGDIAEGYSVSREKKESFPLTVTSAQKNPTAFYLCASIGQNLATNEKLFFGSGTQLSVL.

The CDR3 DNA follows: TGTGCCAGCAGTGAAGGGTCTAGAAGGGCCAACGTCCTGACTTTC. The encoded protein is CASSEGSRRANVLTF. J is TRBJ2-6 and V is TRBV6-1; unclear D gene. V was trimmed by 1 base and J by 5 bases, leaving 9 bases between them. CDR3 length equals 15 residues. Germline lookup yields CDR1 MNHNS and CDR2 SASEGT.

The J gene is TRBJ2-2, the V gene TRBV7-2; tentatively, D is TRBD1 (6 bases). This CDR3 comprises 15 residues. CDR1 and CDR2 (germline): SGHTA, FQGNSA. V lost 4 bases to trimming and J lost 5 bases, with 14 bases between them. The CDR3, as DNA: TGTGCCAGCAGCTCCAGGACAGTGAGGACCGGGGAGCTGTTTTTT. This encodes CASSSRTVRTGELFF.

J is TRBJ2-5 and V is TRBV19; D might be TRBD1 (5 bases). The V end was cut by 8 bases, the J end by 1 base, with 11 bases between. The CDR3 totals 13 residues. CDR1 is LNHDA and CDR2 is SQIVND in the germline V gene (reference sequence). Here the CDR3 reads CASRPGIQETQYF. CDR3 nucleotides: TGTGCCAGTCGCCCAGGGATCCAAGAGACCCAGTACTTC.

CDR3 bases: TGTGCCAGTAGTAAACTCTTAGGGACTAGCGGGATCCACGAGCAGTACTTC. It codes for CASSKLLGTSGIHEQYF. The chain couples TRBV19 to TRBJ2-7, with 13 nucleotides matching TRBD2. Germline V gene lookup returns CDR1 LNHDA and CDR2 SQIVND (reference sequence). The CDR3 has 17 residues. V shed 4 bases and J 5 bases; nucleotides not matched to a gene: 11.

The chain joins TRBV27 to TRBJ1-2; TRBD1 matches at 11 bases. This CDR3 spans 15 amino acids. V lost 2 bases and J lost 6; bases outside the gene matches: 5. Per germline, CDR1 MNHEY and CDR2 SMNVEV (reference sequence). The CDR3 protein is CASSLLGQGADGYTF. In DNA, the CDR3 is TGTGCCAGCAGTTTACTCGGACAGGGGGCCGATGGCTACACCTTC.

The V call is TRBV7-8, the J call TRBJ1-1; perhaps TRBD1 as D (6 bases). This CDR3 is 14 amino acids long. V shed 4 bases and J shed 0 bases, with 9 bases lying between them. CDR1 SGHVS and CDR2 FQNEAQ come from the germline V gene. The CDR3, as DNA: TGTGCCAGCAGCTCCAGGGGACTGAACACTGAAGCTTTCTTT. Translation: CASSSRGLNTEAFF.

The J gene is TRBJ2-2, the V gene TRBV11-3; 9 bases are shared with TRBD1. The CDR3 extends over 20 amino acids. CDR1 and CDR2 from the germline V gene are SGHNT and YENEEA. Unmatched junction bases numbered 14, after V lost 3 bases and J lost 0 bases. CDR3 sequence (DNA): TGTGCCAGCAGCTTTTCCCGCTGGGACAGGGACCCCTCGAACACCGGGGAGCTGTTTTTT. It codes for CASSFSRWDRDPSNTGELFF. Drawing the rest from reference TRBV11-3 and TRBJ2-2, the complete variable domain is EAGVVQSPRYKIIEKKQPVAFWCNPISGHNTLYWYLQNLGQGPELLIRYENEEAVDDSQLPKDRFSAERLKGVDSTLKIQPAELGDSAVYLCASSFSRWDRDPSNTGELFFGEGSRLTVL.

The chain joins TRBV28 to TRBJ1-1; TRBD1 matches at 9 bases. With V trimmed by 6 bases and J by 1 base, 15 bases remained unmatched. The CDR3 is made up of 18 amino acids. Looked up from germline, CDR1 is MDHEN and CDR2 is SYDVKM. CDR3 loop: CASSRPSRQGVKNTEAFF. CDR3 DNA sequence: TGTGCCAGCAGCAGGCCTTCTAGACAGGGGGTCAAGAACACTGAAGCTTTCTTT. Looking up the rest from reference TRBV28 and TRBJ1-1 gives the full variable domain: DVKVTQSSRYLVKRTGEKVFLECVQDMDHENMFWYRQDPGLGLRLIYFSYDVKMKEKGDIPEGYSVSREKKERFSLILESASTNQTSMYLCASSRPSRQGVKNTEAFFGQGTRLTVV.

In this sample, this clone turned up once. V and J are TRBV27 and TRBJ2-3, with D possibly TRBD2 on 6 matching bases. Germline lookup yields CDR1 MNHEY and CDR2 SMNVEV (reference sequence). Deletions cut 6 bases from V and 6 bases from J, with 10 bases between. The CDR3 runs to 12 residues. The CDR3 loop reads CASREGYDTQYF. CDR3 in DNA: TGTGCCAGCAGGGAGGGTTATGATACGCAGTATTTT.

V usage is TRBV9 and J usage is TRBJ2-1, with unresolved D. Germline V gene data show CDR1 as SGDLS and CDR2 as YYNGEE. The CDR3 runs to 13 residues. The ends were cut back, 3 bases at V and 3 bases at J, with 7 bases in the middle. In nucleotides, the CDR3 is TGTGCCAGCAGCGGCGTTAACTACAATGAGCAGTTCTTC. The encoded protein is CASSGVNYNEQFF.

This chain joins TRBV7-9 and TRBJ1-5; weak D call: TRBD1 (6 bases). The germline V gene encodes CDR1 SEHNR and CDR2 FQNEAQ (reference sequence). Trimming removed 5 bases at V and 4 bases at J, with 12 bases between. The CDR3 consists of 14 residues. The DNA of the CDR3 is TGTGCCAGCAGCGCTCGGACAGCTAATCAGCCCCAGCATTTT. Translation gives CASSARTANQPQHF.

This chain connects TRBV30 to TRBJ1-3; no clear D gene. Germline values: CDR1 GTSNPN, CDR2 SVGIG (reference sequence). V lost 0 bases, J lost 0 bases, and 12 bases lay in between. The CDR3 is 16 amino acids. The DNA for the CDR3 is TGTGCCTGGAGTGTACCAGAGGGAGACTCTGGAAACACCATATATTTT. This sequence encodes CAWSVPEGDSGNTIYF.

V usage is TRBV9 and J usage is TRBJ2-3; 12 bases agree with TRBD2. The germline V gene has CDR1 SGDLS and CDR2 YYNGEE. V gave up 4 bases and J gave up 6 bases; unmatched junction bases: 6. The CDR3 has 15 residues. CDR3 region: CASSPSGRAADTQYF. The CDR3 DNA sequence: TGTGCCAGCAGCCCTAGCGGGAGGGCCGCCGATACGCAGTATTTT.

This clone was seen just once. This rearrangement joins TRBV13 to TRBJ2-7, with D unclear. The germline V and J ends were trimmed by 1 base and 3 bases, with 7 bases remaining between them. From germline, CDR1 is PRHDT and CDR2 FYEKMQ (reference sequence). The CDR3 covers 13 residues. The CDR3 region has the DNA TGTGCCAGCAGCTTAGCGGTCAACTACGAGCAGTACTTC. It translates to CASSLAVNYEQYF.

The chain has TRBV6-6 and TRBJ1-4, with D unresolved. CDR3 length equals 11 residues. Trimming pared 7 bases from V and 4 bases from J, leaving 4 bases between. Germline V gene sequence: CDR1 MNHNY, CDR2 SVGAGI (reference sequence). The CDR3 loop reads CASTHNEKLFF. CDR3 sequence (DNA): TGTGCCAGCACCCATAATGAAAAACTGTTTTTT.

The J gene is TRBJ2-7, the V gene TRBV11-2, with 8 bases that match TRBD1. The CDR3 runs 15 residues. V was clipped by 6 bases and J by 2 bases; unmatched bases: 9. Germline assignment: CDR1 SGHAT and CDR2 FQNNGV. The CDR3 loop is CASRLTQGAPYEQYF. CDR3 DNA: TGTGCCAGCAGATTAACCCAGGGGGCCCCCTACGAGCAGTACTTC.

This chain joins TRBV9 and TRBJ1-3, with 7 bases matching TRBD1. V was clipped by 0 bases and J by 2 bases; unmatched bases: 2. Per germline, CDR1 SGDLS and CDR2 YYNGEE. CDR3 length: 15 residues. In DNA, the CDR3 is TGTGCCAGCAGCGTAGACGGGACAGCTGGAAACACCATATATTTT. Its protein is CASSVDGTAGNTIYF.

The chain is built from TRBV7-9 and TRBJ2-5; D call uncertain. This CDR3 has 14 amino acids. Trimming stripped 1 base from V and 1 base from J, with 7 bases between. CDR1 SEHNR and CDR2 FQNEAQ come from the germline V gene (reference sequence). CDR3 nucleotides: TGTGCCAGCAGCTTAGTTAGCATCCAAGAGACCCAGTACTTC. This codes for CASSLVSIQETQYF.

The V call is TRBV27, the J call TRBJ2-2; 8 bases agree with TRBD2. Trimming took 2 bases from V and 3 from J; bases not matched to a gene: 5. CDR1 is MNHEY and CDR2 is SMNVEV in the germline V gene (reference sequence). The CDR3 is 16 amino acids. CDR3 coding DNA: TGTGCCAGCAGTTTAATGGCGGGAGGTTACACCGGGGAGCTGTTTTTT. Amino acids: CASSLMAGGYTGELFF.

The rearrangement joins TRBV6-1 to TRBJ2-1; a possible D gene is TRBD2 (6 bases). The CDR3 has 13 residues. Germline-derived CDR1 and CDR2 are MNHNS and SASEGT. V was clipped by 10 bases and J by 4 bases, with 14 bases between them. The CDR3, as DNA: TGTGCCACCCTTAGCGGACTTTACAATGAGCAGTTCTTC. As protein: CATLSGLYNEQFF.

This sequence joins TRBV2 and TRBJ1-1; 9 bases agree with TRBD1. The CDR3 has 13 amino acids. With 6 bases clipped from V and 8 bases from J, the junction kept 7 bases outside the gene matches. CDR1 SNHLY and CDR2 FYNNEI come from the germline V gene. The CDR3 sequence: CASRINRGLEAFF. The CDR3 coding sequence is TGTGCCAGCAGGATTAACAGGGGGCTGGAAGCTTTCTTT.

The V gene is TRBV9, the J gene TRBJ2-1; D uncertain. CDR1 SGDLS and CDR2 YYNGEE come from the germline V gene. There are 15 residues in the CDR3. V was pared by 2 bases and J by 8 bases, with 17 bases between. CDR3 nucleotide sequence: TGTGCCAGCAGCGTCTTTAGAATCGGTGGAGATGAGCAGTTCTTC. Amino acids: CASSVFRIGGDEQFF.

The genes are TRBV28 and TRBJ2-7, with D uncertain. Germline V gene lookup returns CDR1 MDHEN and CDR2 SYDVKM. This CDR3 is built from 18 residues. V was pared by 2 bases and J by 2 bases, with 22 bases between. The CDR3 DNA follows: TGTGCCAGCAGTTTAGCCCCGACCTCGACACGCGCCCCCTACGAGCAGTACTTC. Its translation is CASSLAPTSTRAPYEQYF.

The sample holds a few counts of this clone. The rearrangement links TRBV11-2 to TRBJ1-2; the D gene is possibly TRBD1 (6 bases). CDR1 and CDR2 (germline): SGHAT, FQNNGV. The ends were cut back, 0 bases at V and 0 bases at J, with 8 bases in the middle. The CDR3 totals 15 residues. The CDR3 DNA sequence: TGTGCCAGCAGCTTAGAGAGGGGGACTAACTATGGCTACACCTTC. Its translation is CASSLERGTNYGYTF.